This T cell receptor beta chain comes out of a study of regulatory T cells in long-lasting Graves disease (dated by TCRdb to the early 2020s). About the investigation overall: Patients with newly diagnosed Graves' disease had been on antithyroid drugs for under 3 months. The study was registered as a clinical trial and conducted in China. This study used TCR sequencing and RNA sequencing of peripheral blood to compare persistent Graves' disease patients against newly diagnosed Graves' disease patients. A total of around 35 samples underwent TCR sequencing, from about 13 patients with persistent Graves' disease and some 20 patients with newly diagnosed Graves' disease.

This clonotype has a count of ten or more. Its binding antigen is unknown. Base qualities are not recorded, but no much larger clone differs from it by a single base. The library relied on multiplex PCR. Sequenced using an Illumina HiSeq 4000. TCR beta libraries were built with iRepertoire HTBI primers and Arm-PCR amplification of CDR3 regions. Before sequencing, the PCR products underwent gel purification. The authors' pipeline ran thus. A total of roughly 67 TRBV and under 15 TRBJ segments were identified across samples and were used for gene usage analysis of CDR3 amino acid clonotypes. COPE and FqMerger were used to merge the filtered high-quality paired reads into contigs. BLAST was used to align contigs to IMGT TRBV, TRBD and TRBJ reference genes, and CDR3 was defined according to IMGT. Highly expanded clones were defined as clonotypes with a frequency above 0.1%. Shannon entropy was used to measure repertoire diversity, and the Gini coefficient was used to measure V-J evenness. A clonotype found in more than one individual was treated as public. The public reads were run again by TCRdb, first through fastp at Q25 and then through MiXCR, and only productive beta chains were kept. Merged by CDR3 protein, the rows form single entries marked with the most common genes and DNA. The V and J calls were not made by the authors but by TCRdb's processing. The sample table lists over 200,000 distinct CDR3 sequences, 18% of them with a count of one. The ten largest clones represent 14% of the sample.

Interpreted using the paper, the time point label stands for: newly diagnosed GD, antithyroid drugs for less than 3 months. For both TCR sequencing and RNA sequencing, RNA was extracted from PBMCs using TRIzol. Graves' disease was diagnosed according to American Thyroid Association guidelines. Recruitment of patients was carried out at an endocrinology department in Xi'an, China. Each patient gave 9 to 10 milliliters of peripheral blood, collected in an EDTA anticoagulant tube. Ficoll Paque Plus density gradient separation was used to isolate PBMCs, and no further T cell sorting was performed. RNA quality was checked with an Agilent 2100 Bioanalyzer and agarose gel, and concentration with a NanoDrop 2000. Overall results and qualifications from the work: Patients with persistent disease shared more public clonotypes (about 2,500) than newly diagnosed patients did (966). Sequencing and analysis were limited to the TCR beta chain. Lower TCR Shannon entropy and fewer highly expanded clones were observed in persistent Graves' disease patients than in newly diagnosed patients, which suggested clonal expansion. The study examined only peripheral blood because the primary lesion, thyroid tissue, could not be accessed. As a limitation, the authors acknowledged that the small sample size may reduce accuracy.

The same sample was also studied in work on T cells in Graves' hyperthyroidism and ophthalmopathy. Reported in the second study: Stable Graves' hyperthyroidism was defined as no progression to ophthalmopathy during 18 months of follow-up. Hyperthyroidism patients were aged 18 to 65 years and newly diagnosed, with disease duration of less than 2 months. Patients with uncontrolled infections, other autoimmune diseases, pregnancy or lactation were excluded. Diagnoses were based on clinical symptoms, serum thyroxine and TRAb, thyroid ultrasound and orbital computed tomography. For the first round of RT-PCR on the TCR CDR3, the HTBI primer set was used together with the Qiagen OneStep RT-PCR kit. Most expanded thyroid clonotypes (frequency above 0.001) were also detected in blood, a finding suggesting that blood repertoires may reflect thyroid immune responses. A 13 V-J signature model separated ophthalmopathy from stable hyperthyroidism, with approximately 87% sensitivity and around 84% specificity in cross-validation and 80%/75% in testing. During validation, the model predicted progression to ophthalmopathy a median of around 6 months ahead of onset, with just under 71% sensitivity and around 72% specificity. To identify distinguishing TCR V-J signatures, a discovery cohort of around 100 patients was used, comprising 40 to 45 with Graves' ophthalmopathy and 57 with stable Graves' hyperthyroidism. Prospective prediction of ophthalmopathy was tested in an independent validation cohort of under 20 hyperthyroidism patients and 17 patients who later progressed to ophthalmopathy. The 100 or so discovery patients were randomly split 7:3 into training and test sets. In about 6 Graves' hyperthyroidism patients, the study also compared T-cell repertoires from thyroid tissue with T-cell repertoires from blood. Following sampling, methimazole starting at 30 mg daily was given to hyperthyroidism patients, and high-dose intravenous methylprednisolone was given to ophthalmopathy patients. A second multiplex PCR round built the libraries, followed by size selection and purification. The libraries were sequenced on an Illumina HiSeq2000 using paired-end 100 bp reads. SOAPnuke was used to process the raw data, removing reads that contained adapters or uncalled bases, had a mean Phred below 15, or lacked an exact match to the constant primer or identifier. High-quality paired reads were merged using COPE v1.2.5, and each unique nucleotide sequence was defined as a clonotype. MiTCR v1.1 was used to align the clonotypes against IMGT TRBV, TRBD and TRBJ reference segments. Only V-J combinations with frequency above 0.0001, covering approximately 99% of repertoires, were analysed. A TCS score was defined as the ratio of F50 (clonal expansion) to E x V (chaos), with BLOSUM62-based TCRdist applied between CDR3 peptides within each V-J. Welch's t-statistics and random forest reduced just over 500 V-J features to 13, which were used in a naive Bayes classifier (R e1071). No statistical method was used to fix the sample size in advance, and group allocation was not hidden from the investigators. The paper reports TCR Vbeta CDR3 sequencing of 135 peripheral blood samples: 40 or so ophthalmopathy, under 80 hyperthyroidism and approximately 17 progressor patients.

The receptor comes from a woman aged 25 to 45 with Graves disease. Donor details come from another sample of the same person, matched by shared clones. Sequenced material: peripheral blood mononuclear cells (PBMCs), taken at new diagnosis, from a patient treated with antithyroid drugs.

The nucleotide sequence reads as follows: TGTGCCAGCAGATTCCCAGGAGGAAACTATGGCTACACCTTC. Its product reads: CASRFPGGNYGYTF. The chain employs TRBV2 and TRBJ1-2; no D segment can be confidently identified. CDR1 and CDR2 (SNHLY, FYNNEI) derive from the germline V gene. V is cut by 6 bases and J by 2 bases, and the space between the germline ends is 13 bases. The CDR3 has 14 amino acids, counting the end cysteine and phenylalanine. The read is trimmed to its CDR3 DNA, 42 bases read in frame from base 1. With the rest looked up from the reference TRBV2 and TRBJ1-2 genes rather than sequenced, the full variable domain is EPEVTQTPSHQVTQMGQEVILRCVPISNHLYFYWYRQILGQKVEFLVSFYNNEISEKSEIFDDQFSVERPDGSNFTLKIRSTKLEDSAMYFCASRFPGGNYGYTFGSGTRLTVV.